Presented here are 12 T cell receptor beta chains from one specimen sequenced in a study of blood T cell repertoires in COVID-19. The repertoire was sequenced with immunoSEQ multiplex PCR; TCRdb's copy has only in-frame clones and lacks some. The data contain roughly 230,000 clones, nearly 90% of them singletons. Specimen: PBMCs or T cells enriched from blood (not recorded which). The receptors derive from a woman aged 25 to 39 with acute COVID-19.

CDR3 sequence reads: CASSLDRLNYGYTF. The CDR3 DNA is TGTGCCAGCAGCTTGGACAGACTGAACTATGGCTACACCTTC. The rearrangement joins TRBV7-9 to TRBJ1-2, with D perhaps matching TRBD1 (6 bases). The CDR3 is 14 amino acids. Germline CDR1 SEHNR, CDR2 FQNEAQ (reference sequence). V lost 3 bases and J 2 bases, leaving 10 bases between the germline ends.

This clone appeared a single time. V usage is TRBV28 and J usage is TRBJ2-1, with TRBD2 as a possible D gene (5 bases). The CDR3 loop spans 16 amino acids. V gave up 7 bases and J gave up 4 bases, with 20 bases separating them. From germline, CDR1 is MDHEN and CDR2 SYDVKM. The CDR3 DNA is TGTGCCAGCACCCCATGGGCGGGCGGCACTTACAATGAGCAGTTCTTC. Translation gives CASTPWAGGTYNEQFF.

The chain carries TRBV19 and TRBJ1-2; 9 nucleotides match TRBD1. Per germline, CDR1 LNHDA and CDR2 SQIVND (reference sequence). This CDR3 is built from 15 residues. The V segment lost 7 bases and the J segment 4 bases; nucleotides outside the gene matches: 10. The CDR3 sequence: CASTSSGTGTYGYTF. CDR3 DNA: TGTGCCAGTACCTCTTCCGGGACAGGGACCTATGGCTACACCTTC.

The chain joins TRBV9 to TRBJ2-2, with 7 bases lining up with TRBD2. This CDR3 contains 14 residues. V lost 4 bases, J lost 6 bases, and 6 bases stayed unmatched. The germline V gene has CDR1 SGDLS and CDR2 YYNGEE. CDR3 in amino acids: CASSLTTSSGELFF. As DNA, the CDR3 is TGTGCCAGCAGCCTAACGACTAGCTCCGGGGAGCTGTTTTTT.

This chain joins TRBV7-9 and TRBJ2-1; 10 nucleotides align to TRBD1. V shed 3 bases, J shed 8 bases, and the junction held 10 bases outside the gene matches. Germline-derived CDR1 and CDR2 are SEHNR and FQNEAQ (reference sequence). The CDR3 is 16 residues long. The CDR3 bases are TGTGCCAGCAGCTTGGGACAGGGGCTTTTAGGGGATGAGCAGTTCTTC. This encodes CASSLGQGLLGDEQFF. The full variable domain, with the rest looked up from reference TRBV7-9 and TRBJ2-1, is DTGVSQNPRHKITKRGQNVTFRCDPISEHNRLYWYRQTLGQGPEFLTYFQNEAQLEKSRLLSDRFSAERPKGSFSTLEIQRTEQGDSAMYLCASSLGQGLLGDEQFFGPGTRLTVL.

The chain uses TRBV9 and TRBJ1-6; 8 bases fit TRBD1. The CDR3 is 12 residues long. The germline gives CDR1 SGDLS, CDR2 YYNGEE. V was clipped by 8 bases and J by 9 bases; unmatched bases: 4. The CDR3 DNA reads TGTGCCAGTCAGGGGGCCGGTTCACCCCTCCACTTT. Translated: CASQGAGSPLHF.

J is TRBJ2-1 and V is TRBV13; 10 bases match TRBD2. Looked up from germline, CDR1 is PRHDT and CDR2 is FYEKMQ (reference sequence). V was pared by 5 bases and J by 8 bases, with 15 bases of the junction left unmatched. The CDR3 spans 17 residues. The CDR3 region has the DNA TGTGCCAGCAGCCCCGGCAGCCTAGCGGGGGACCCACATGAGCAGTTCTTC. The encoded protein is CASSPGSLAGDPHEQFF.

Points on this clone: The junction does not match germline at one end; this may be a read error. The J gene is TRBJ1-1, the V gene TRBV30, with D uncertain. Germline V lookup: CDR1 GTSNPN, CDR2 SVGIG (reference sequence). The CDR3 sequence is 8 residues long. The CDR3 DNA sequence: TGTGCCTGGAATCCCGGGGTCTTT. It yields the protein CAWNPGVF.

This sequence joins TRBV10-1 and TRBJ1-2; 7 nucleotides line up with TRBD1. Germline lookup yields CDR1 WNHNN and CDR2 SYGVQD (reference sequence). Unmatched junction bases numbered 11, after V lost 2 bases and J lost 2 bases. The CDR3 covers 17 residues. In DNA form, the CDR3 reads TGCGCCAGCAGTGAGGCCAGACAGGGTAACCCAAACTATGGCTACACCTTC. It specifies CASSEARQGNPNYGYTF.

CDR3 nucleotide sequence: TGTGCCAGCAGTTTGGGGGCGGGGGCACCCTACTACGAGCAGTACTTC. Amino acids: CASSLGAGAPYYEQYF. This chain connects TRBV28 to TRBJ2-7; D might be TRBD2 (7 bases). V was cut by 3 bases and J by 3 bases, with 18 bases left in between. This CDR3 has 16 amino acids. The germline CDR1 and CDR2 sequences are MDHEN and SYDVKM.

The rearrangement uses TRBV9 and TRBJ1-2, with TRBD1 matching over 10 bases. The CDR3 is 15 amino acids. Germline CDR1 and CDR2: SGDLS and YYNGEE. V shed 4 bases and J 3 bases; nucleotides not matched to a gene: 6. CDR3 sequence (DNA): TGTGCCAGCAGCCCCAGACAGGGGGCGGACTATGGCTACACCTTC. It encodes CASSPRQGADYGYTF.

The chain links TRBV27 to TRBJ1-6, with D maybe TRBD1 (6 bases). The germline V and J ends were trimmed by 0 bases and 9 bases, with 12 bases remaining between them. The CDR3 loop spans 15 amino acids. Germline CDR1 and CDR2: MNHEY and SMNVEV (reference sequence). CDR3 loop: CASSLSYRDGSPLHF. CDR3 bases: TGTGCCAGCAGTTTATCGTACAGGGATGGTTCACCCCTCCACTTT.